Sequencing of this TCR beta chain was carried out in a study of beta chain features in type 1 diabetes. Regarding the study as a whole: Shortening that was moderate but significant affected the TCRB CDR3s of Type 1 diabetes patients in all four CD4+ subsets.

The study reverse transcribed the entire isolated RNA, so it sequenced expressed TCRB transcripts. The protocol was immunoSEQ multiplex PCR, while the TCRdb copy is restricted to in-frame clones and leaves out a portion. The data contain approximately 360,000 clones, roughly 12% of them singletons. Each sorted population was over 98% pure. This clone was seen a handful of times. Its antigen is undetermined. Germline V gene data show CDR1 as GTSNPN and CDR2 as SVGIG (reference sequence). The germline V and J ends were trimmed by 8 bases and 7 bases, with 11 bases remaining between them. This CDR3 is 10 amino acids long.

This clonotype was sampled from a woman younger than 30 with type 1 diabetes. This chain uses TRBV30 with TRBJ1-2, with unresolved D. The sample comprised naive CD4+ T cells from blood. CDR3 region: CAEGLGGYTF. In nucleotides, the CDR3 is TGTGCCGAAGGACTGGGTGGCTACACCTTC.